This is a list of T cell receptor beta chains from one sample in a study of shared clonotypes between healthy human individuals. Here immunoSEQ multiplex PCR was the method, and the copy in TCRdb shows in-frame clones only, minus some. The profile covers under 2.5 million clones, with around 90% appearing a single time and 0.37% taken by the ten largest. Input material: naive CD4+ T cells from PBMCs. The source is a man aged 18 to 29 in good health. Some clones in this sample may be carry-over from other donors' samples. Each CDR3 is given with its conserved first and last residue. A D gene is named only where the DNA matches it firmly. Size tells how often a clone was seen (once, few, many) or the class of an expanded clone, and some rows leave it out.

V	J	D	size	DNA	CDR3
TRBV6-5	TRBJ2-5	NA	NA	TGTGCCAGCACCCTCCGAGGGGGGCCCCAAGAGACCCAGTACTTC	CASTLRGGPQETQYF
TRBV21-1	TRBJ1-5	NA	NA	TGTGCCAGCAGCGGAAAGGGACAGGGTCTCGACGGCCAGCCCCAGCATTTT	CASSGKGQGLDGQPQHF
TRBV18	TRBJ1-1	TRBD1	NA	TGTGCCAGCTCAACGGACCCGGGACAGCAAGCTTTCTTT	CASSTDPGQQAFF
TRBV5-4	TRBJ2-1	TRBD2	NA	TGTGCCAGCAGCTTGGGACTAGCGAAATACAATGAGCAGTTCTTC	CASSLGLAKYNEQFF
TRBV7-2	TRBJ2-7	NA	NA	TGTGCCAGCAGCTTACTTCCTAGTATTGCCTACGAGCAGTACTTC	CASSLLPSIAYEQYF
TRBV9	TRBJ2-7	TRBD1	NA	TGTGCCAGCAGCCTTGGACAGGACTACGAGCAGTACTTC	CASSLGQDYEQYF
TRBV18	TRBJ2-2	NA	NA	TGTGCCACCGCCTCGATTGGGAACACCGGGGAGCTGTTTTTT	CATASIGNTGELFF
TRBV9	TRBJ2-3	TRBD2	NA	TGTGCCAGCAGCGTTGGACTAGCGGGAACCGGGGGCACAGATACGCAGTATTTT	CASSVGLAGTGGTDTQYF
TRBV28	TRBJ1-1	NA	NA	TGTGCCAGCAGTTTACCGGCGCTGAACACTGAAGCTTTCTTT	CASSLPALNTEAFF
TRBV30	TRBJ1-2	NA	NA	TGTGCCTGGAGGTACCCGGACAGAGTCGCGGAAAGCTACACCTTC	CAWRYPDRVAESYTF
TRBV27	TRBJ2-7	TRBD2	NA	TGTGCCAGCAGTTTATTGGCGGGAGGGATCGAGCAGTACTTC	CASSLLAGGIEQYF
TRBV30	TRBJ1-1	NA	NA	TGTGCCTGGAGTGTACAGTCGGGGAGGTACACTGAAGCTTTCTTT	CAWSVQSGRYTEAFF
TRBV5-6	TRBJ1-5	NA	NA	TGTGCCAGCAGCCCCGGACAGAAAGTTAGCAATCAGCCCCAGCATTTT	CASSPGQKVSNQPQHF
TRBV19	TRBJ1-2	NA	NA	TGTGCCAGTAGTATCGGAACAGGGAGCTATGGCTACACCTTC	CASSIGTGSYGYTF
TRBV27	TRBJ1-1	NA	NA	TGTGCCAGCAGCCCCCCCGGGGAGACGAACACTGAAGCTTTCTTT	CASSPPGETNTEAFF
TRBV27	TRBJ1-2	TRBD1	NA	TGTGCCAGCAGTTTCAATGACAGGGGGCGGGGCTACACCTTC	CASSFNDRGRGYTF
TRBV15	TRBJ2-7	NA	once	TGTGCCACCAGCAGAGGGATAACCTACGAGCAGTACTTC	CATSRGITYEQYF
TRBV5-5	TRBJ1-5	TRBD1	NA	TGTGCCAGCAGCTTGGGGACAGGGTATGGATTGGGGCATCAGCCCCAGCATTTT	CASSLGTGYGLGHQPQHF
TRBV5-4	TRBJ1-1	NA	NA	TGTGCCAGCAGCCCACCCTCAAGGGGGAGGTTACCCAACACTGAAGCTTTCTTT	CASSPPSRGRLPNTEAFF
TRBV7-3	TRBJ2-1	NA	NA	TGTGCCAGCAGCTCGTACAAGAGCTCCTACAATGAGCAGTTCTTC	CASSSYKSSYNEQFF
TRBV4-3	TRBJ1-4	NA	NA	TGCGCCAGCAGCCAAGTCCTGGGGGAAACTAATGAAAAACTGTTTTTT	CASSQVLGETNEKLFF
TRBV5-1	TRBJ2-7	NA	NA	TGCGCCAGCAGCTTGGCGGTTGGGTCGGGGTCCGAGCAGTACTTC	CASSLAVGSGSEQYF
TRBV4-1	TRBJ2-1	NA	NA	TGCGCCAGCAGCCAAGGGAATGTCAGGGGGGGAGGGCCTTTAATCTATGAGCAGTTCTTC	CASSQGNVRGGGPLIYEQFF
TRBV9	TRBJ2-7	TRBD2	NA	TGTGCCAGCAGCGTAGGTTGGCTAGCGGCCAGCTCCTACGAGCAGTACTTC	CASSVGWLAASSYEQYF
TRBV2	TRBJ2-7	NA	NA	TGTGCCAGCAGGGGGGGACGGATTCCCTACGAGCAGTACTTC	CASRGGRIPYEQYF
TRBV29-1	TRBJ2-1	TRBD1	NA	TGCAGCGCCGGGGGACAGGGGTACAATGAGCAGTTCTTC	CSAGGQGYNEQFF
TRBV18	TRBJ2-1	TRBD2	NA	TGTGCCAGCTCACCCCCCACGGGGCGGGAGGCTTACAATGAGCAGTTCTTC	CASSPPTGREAYNEQFF
TRBV11-2	TRBJ2-3	TRBD2	NA	TGTGCCAGCAGCCGACTAGCGGGAGGGCCAGATACGCAGTATTTT	CASSRLAGGPDTQYF
TRBV19	TRBJ2-1	TRBD2	NA	TGTGCCAGTAGTACCCAGACTAGCGGGAATGAGCAGTTCTTC	CASSTQTSGNEQFF
TRBV6-5	TRBJ2-1	NA	NA	TGTGCCAGCAGTTTGTACAATGAGCAGTTCTTC	CASSLYNEQFF
TRBV7-9	TRBJ1-3	TRBD1	NA	TGTGCCAGCAGCCGAATCAGACAGGGGCAATCTGGAAACACCATATATTTT	CASSRIRQGQSGNTIYF
TRBV30	TRBJ1-5	NA	NA	TGTGCCTGGAGTGGCGGGCTGCAGCCCCAGCATTTT	CAWSGGLQPQHF
TRBV5-1	TRBJ2-5	NA	NA	TGCGCCAGCAGCTTGGATCCGGGCGGGGTCCAAGAGACCCAGTACTTC	CASSLDPGGVQETQYF
TRBV5-1	TRBJ1-1	TRBD1	once	TGCGCCAGCAGCTTGCTCACCGGGACAGGAACCAACACTGAAGCTTTCTTT	CASSLLTGTGTNTEAFF
TRBV13	TRBJ2-7	TRBD2	NA	TGTGCCAGCAGCTTACTGCTAGCGGGTAGAAGCTCCTACGAGCAGTACTTC	CASSLLLAGRSSYEQYF
TRBV10-3	TRBJ2-1	NA	NA	TGTGCCATCAGTCCTCGCTCGAGCTCCTACAATGAGCAGTTCTTC	CAISPRSSSYNEQFF
TRBV5-1	TRBJ1-2	NA	NA	TGCGCCAGCAGCTTGGCGCCGGGCGGCTACACCTTC	CASSLAPGGYTF
TRBV7-9	TRBJ2-7	NA	NA	TGTGCCAGCAGCGAAAAAGAGGGAAGCTCCTACGAGCAGTACTTC	CASSEKEGSSYEQYF
TRBV6-1	TRBJ2-3	NA	once	TGTGCCAGCAGTGTGGGACCAAGGGATACGCAGTATTTT	CASSVGPRDTQYF